This TCR beta chain was retrieved from a study of regulatory T cells in long-lasting Graves disease (dated by TCRdb to about 2021). Study-wide context: To count as having persistent Graves' disease, a patient had to have received antithyroid drug treatment for over 5 years with TSH receptor autoantibodies remaining persistently positive. Peripheral blood TCR sequencing and RNA sequencing compared persistent Graves' disease patients with newly diagnosed Graves' disease patients. The study was conducted in China and was registered as a clinical trial. A total of around 35 samples underwent TCR sequencing: about 13 from persistent and about 20 from newly diagnosed Graves' disease patients. Persistent Graves' disease patients in the clinical cohort had taken antithyroid drugs for around 11 years on average. The paper's findings and limits, for the study overall: The small sample size was acknowledged by the authors as a limitation that may reduce accuracy. Sequencing and analysis were limited to the TCR beta chain. More public clonotypes were shared among persistent patients (2,741) than among newly diagnosed patients (roughly 960). Preferential use of TRBV28, TRBJ1-2 and TRBJ2-5 was observed in persistent disease, whereas TRBV20-1 and TRBJ2-1 were favored in newly diagnosed disease. Because the primary lesion, thyroid tissue, could not be accessed, the study looked at peripheral blood alone. Persistent Graves' disease patients showed lower TCR Shannon entropy and fewer highly expanded clones than newly diagnosed patients, suggesting clonal expansion.

There are 15 amino acids in the CDR3, from cysteine to phenylalanine inclusive. Only CDR3 DNA is held: 45 bases, read in frame from base 1. Relative to germline, V is 2 bases shorter and J is 6 bases shorter, with 16 bases between their ends. Taken from the germline V gene (reference sequence), the CDR1 and CDR2 loops are LNHDA and SQIVND. The sample's time point label, decoded: persistent/refractory GD, antithyroid drugs over 5 years with positive TRAb. For both TCR sequencing and RNA sequencing, RNA was extracted from PBMCs using TRIzol. The diagnosis of Graves' disease followed American Thyroid Association guidelines. Patients were recruited from an endocrinology department in Xi'an, China. Each patient gave approximately 10 milliliters of peripheral blood, collected in an EDTA anticoagulant tube. PBMCs were isolated by Ficoll Paque Plus density gradient separation without further T cell sorting. RNA quality was checked with an Agilent 2100 Bioanalyzer and agarose gel, and concentration with a NanoDrop 2000.

A single count supports this clonotype. Its antigen is still unknown. No quality values exist for individual bases; no much larger clone is one base distant. Weak support is all one read offers. Library preparation used multiplex PCR. For sequencing, an Illumina HiSeq 4000 was employed. To build TCR beta libraries, CDR3 regions were amplified by Arm-PCR using iRepertoire HTBI primers. PCR products were gel purified before sequencing. For the original study's pipeline: A total of around 59 TRBV and some 13 TRBJ segments were identified across samples and were used for gene usage analysis of CDR3 amino acid clonotypes. Filtered high-quality paired reads were merged into contigs using COPE and FqMerger. BLAST was used to align contigs to IMGT TRBV, TRBD and TRBJ reference genes, with CDR3 defined following IMGT. Highly expanded clones were defined as clonotypes with a frequency above 0.1%. Repertoire diversity was measured by Shannon entropy, and V-J evenness by the Gini coefficient. A clonotype found in more than one individual was treated as public. TCRdb trimmed the raw reads at Q25, called clones with MiXCR and kept productive beta chains. Rows matching on CDR3 protein sequence are summarized as one entry with the most common DNA and genes. TCRdb, not the original authors, processed these V and J calls. The sample table lists 300,000 to 500,000 distinct CDR3 sequences, about 20% of them with a count of one. More than 20% of the sample lies in the top ten.

The origin of this receptor is a female donor with Graves disease. The rearrangement joined TRBV19 to TRBJ1-2; the D segment cannot be called with confidence. The sample in question was peripheral blood mononuclear cells (PBMCs), obtained when the disease was refractory, from a patient treated with antithyroid drugs. The CDR3 in this case is CASSIIPTRSDGYTF. Read as DNA, the sequence is TGTGCCAGTAGTATAATCCCGACACGTTCGGATGGCTACACCTTC.